The TCR beta chain under discussion was sequenced for a study of molecular identifiers for immune sequencing clone quantification. CDR3 size: 16 residues. V was clipped by 3 bases and J by 0 bases, with 11 bases between them. CDR1 is SEHNR and CDR2 is FQNEAQ in the germline V gene (reference sequence). Only a few counts were recorded for this clonotype. In TCRdb, the PCR reads were re-called with MiXCR into one record per CDR3 protein. The profile shows under 350,000 distinct CDR3 sequences, 24% of them singletons. The TCR originated in a human donor in good health. Some libraries in this study had Jurkat cell RNA spiked in. Sequenced sample: naive CD8+ T cells from blood, with Jurkat cell RNA spiked in. As to subset: FACS-sorted CD8+CD4-CCR7+CD45RA+ naive T cells. V and J are TRBV7-9 and TRBJ1-4; D unclear. The CDR3 nucleotides are TGTGCCAGCAGCTTGGCGCCAGGCCCAACTAATGAAAAACTGTTTTTT. Its translation: CASSLAPGPTNEKLFF.